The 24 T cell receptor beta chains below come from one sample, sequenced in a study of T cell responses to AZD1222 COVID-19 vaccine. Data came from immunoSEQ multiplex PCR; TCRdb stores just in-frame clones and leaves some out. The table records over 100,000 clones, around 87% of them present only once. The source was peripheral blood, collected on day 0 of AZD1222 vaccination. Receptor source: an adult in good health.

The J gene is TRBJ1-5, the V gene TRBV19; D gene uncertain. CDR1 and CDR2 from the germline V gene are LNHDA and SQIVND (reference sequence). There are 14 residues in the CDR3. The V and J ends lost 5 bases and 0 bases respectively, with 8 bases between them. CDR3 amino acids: CASSEQSSNQPQHF. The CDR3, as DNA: TGTGCCAGTAGTGAACAGAGTAGCAATCAGCCCCAGCATTTT.

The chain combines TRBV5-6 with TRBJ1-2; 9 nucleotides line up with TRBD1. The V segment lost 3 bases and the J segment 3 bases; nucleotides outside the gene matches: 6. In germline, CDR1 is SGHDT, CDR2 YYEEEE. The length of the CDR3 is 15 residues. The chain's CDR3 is CASSSLQGAHYGYTF. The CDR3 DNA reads TGTGCCAGCAGCTCGCTACAGGGGGCACACTATGGCTACACCTTC.

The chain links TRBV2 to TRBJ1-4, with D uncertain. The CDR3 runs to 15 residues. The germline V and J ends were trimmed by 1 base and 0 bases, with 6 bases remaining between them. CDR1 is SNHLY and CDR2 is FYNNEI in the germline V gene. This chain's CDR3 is CASSEDRTTNEKLFF. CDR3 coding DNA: TGTGCCAGCAGTGAAGACAGAACAACTAATGAAAAACTGTTTTTT.

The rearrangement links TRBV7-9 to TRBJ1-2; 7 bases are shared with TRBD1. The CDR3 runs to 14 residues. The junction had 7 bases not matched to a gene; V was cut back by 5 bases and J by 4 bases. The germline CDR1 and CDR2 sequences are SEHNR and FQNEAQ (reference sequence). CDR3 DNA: TGTGCCAGCAGCCTCCCGGGACAGACCTATGGCTACACCTTC. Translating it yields CASSLPGQTYGYTF.

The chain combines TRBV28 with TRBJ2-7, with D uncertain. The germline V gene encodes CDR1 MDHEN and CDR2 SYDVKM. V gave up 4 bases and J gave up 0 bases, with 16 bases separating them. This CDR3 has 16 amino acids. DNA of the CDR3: TGTGCCAGCAGTTCCCCTCTGTTCGTGTCCTCCTACGAGCAGTACTTC. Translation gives CASSSPLFVSSYEQYF.

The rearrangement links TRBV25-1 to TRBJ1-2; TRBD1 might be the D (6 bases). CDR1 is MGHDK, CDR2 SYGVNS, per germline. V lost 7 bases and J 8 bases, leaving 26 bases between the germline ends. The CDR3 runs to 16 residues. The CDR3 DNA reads TGTGCCAGCACTCCCCTCGAGGACAGAACGACGGGGGGCTACACCTTC. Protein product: CASTPLEDRTTGGYTF.

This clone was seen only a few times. DNA of the CDR3: TGCGCCAGCAGCCCCTCAGCAGGGGCCCTAAATTCACCCCTCCACTTT. Translated, it gives CASSPSAGALNSPLHF. The J gene is TRBJ1-6, the V gene TRBV4-3, with a weak D call TRBD1 (6 bases). Germline-derived CDR1 and CDR2 are LGHNA and YSLEER. Trimming took 4 bases from V and 7 from J, leaving 17 bases between them. CDR3 length: 16 residues.

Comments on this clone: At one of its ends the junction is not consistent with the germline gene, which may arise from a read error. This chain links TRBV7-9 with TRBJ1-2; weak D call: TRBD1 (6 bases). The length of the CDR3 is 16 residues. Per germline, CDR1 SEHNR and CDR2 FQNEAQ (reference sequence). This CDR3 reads CASSLEEFGPTGAGAF. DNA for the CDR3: TGTGCCAGCAGCTTAGAGGAGTTCGGACCTACGGGGGCTGGCGCCTTC.

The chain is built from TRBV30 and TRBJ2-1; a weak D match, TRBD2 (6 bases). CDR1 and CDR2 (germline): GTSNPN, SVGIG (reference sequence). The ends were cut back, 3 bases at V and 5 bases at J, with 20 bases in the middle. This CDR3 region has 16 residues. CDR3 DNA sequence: TGTGCCTGGAGGCTCGTAGGGCGGGGATGGGACAATGAGCAGTTCTTC. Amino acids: CAWRLVGRGWDNEQFF. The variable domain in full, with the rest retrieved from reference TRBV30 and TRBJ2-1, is SQTIHQWPATLVQPVGSPLSLECTVEGTSNPNLYWYRQAAGRGLQLLFYSVGIGQISSEVPQNLSASRPQDRQFILSSKKLLLSDSGFYLCAWRLVGRGWDNEQFFGPGTRLTVL.

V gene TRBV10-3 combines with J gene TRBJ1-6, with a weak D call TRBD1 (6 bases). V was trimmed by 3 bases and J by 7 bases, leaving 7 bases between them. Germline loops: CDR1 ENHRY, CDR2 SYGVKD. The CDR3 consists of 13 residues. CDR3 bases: TGTGCCATCAGTGAACAGGGAAATTCACCCCTCCACTTT. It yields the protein CAISEQGNSPLHF.

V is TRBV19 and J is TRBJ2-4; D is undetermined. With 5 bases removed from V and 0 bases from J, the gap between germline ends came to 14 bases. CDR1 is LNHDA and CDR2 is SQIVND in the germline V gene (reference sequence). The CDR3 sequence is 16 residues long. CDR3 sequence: CASSAFTALAKNIQYF. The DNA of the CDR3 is TGTGCCAGTAGTGCCTTTACGGCACTAGCCAAAAACATTCAGTACTTC.

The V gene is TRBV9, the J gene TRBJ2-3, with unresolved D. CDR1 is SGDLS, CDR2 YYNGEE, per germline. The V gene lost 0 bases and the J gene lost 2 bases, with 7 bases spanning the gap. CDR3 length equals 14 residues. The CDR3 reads CASSVGGHTDTQYF. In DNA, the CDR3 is TGTGCCAGCAGCGTAGGTGGTCACACAGATACGCAGTATTTT. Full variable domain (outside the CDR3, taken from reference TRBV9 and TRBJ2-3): DSGVTQTPKHLITATGQRVTLRCSPRSGDLSVYWYQQSLDQGLQFLIQYYNGEERAKGNILERFSAQQFPDLHSELNLSSLELGDSALYFCASSVGGHTDTQYFGPGTRLTVL.

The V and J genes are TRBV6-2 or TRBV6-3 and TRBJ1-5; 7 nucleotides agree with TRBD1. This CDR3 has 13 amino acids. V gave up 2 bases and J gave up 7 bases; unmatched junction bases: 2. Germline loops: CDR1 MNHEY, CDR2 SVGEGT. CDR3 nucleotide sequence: TGTGCCAGCAGTTACGGACAGGTCCAGCCCCAGCATTTT. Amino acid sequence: CASSYGQVQPQHF.

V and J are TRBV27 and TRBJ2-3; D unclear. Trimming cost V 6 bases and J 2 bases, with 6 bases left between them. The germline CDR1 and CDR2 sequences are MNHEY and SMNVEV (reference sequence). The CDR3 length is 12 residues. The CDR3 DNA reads TGTGCCAGCAGGAAATCCACAGATACGCAGTATTTT. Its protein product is CASRKSTDTQYF.

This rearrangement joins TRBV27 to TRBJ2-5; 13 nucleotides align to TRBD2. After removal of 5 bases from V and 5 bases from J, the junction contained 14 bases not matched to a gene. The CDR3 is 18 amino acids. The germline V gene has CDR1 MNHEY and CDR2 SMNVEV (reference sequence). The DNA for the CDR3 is TGTGCCAGCAGTCCCCTACCCCGGACTAGCGGGGGTGGGGAGACCCAGTACTTC. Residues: CASSPLPRTSGGGETQYF.

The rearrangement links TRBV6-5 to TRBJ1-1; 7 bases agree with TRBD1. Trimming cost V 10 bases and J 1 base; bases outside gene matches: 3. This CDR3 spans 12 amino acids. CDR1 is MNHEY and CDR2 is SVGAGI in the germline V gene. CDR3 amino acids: CATRQGNTEAFF. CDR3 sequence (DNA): TGTGCCACTAGACAGGGGAACACTGAAGCTTTCTTT.

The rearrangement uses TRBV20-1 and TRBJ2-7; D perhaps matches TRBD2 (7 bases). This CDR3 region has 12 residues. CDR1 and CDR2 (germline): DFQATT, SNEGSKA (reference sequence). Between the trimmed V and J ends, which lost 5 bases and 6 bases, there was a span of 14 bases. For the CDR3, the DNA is TGCAGTGCTGGTGCGGGGGCGAGCGAGCAGTACTTC. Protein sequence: CSAGAGASEQYF.

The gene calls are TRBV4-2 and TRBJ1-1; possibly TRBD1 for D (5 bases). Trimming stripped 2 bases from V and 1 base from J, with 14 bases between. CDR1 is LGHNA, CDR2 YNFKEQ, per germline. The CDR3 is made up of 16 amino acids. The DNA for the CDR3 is TGTGCCAGCAGCCAACTCCTCGGGAGGGGGAACACTGAAGCTTTCTTT. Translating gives CASSQLLGRGNTEAFF.

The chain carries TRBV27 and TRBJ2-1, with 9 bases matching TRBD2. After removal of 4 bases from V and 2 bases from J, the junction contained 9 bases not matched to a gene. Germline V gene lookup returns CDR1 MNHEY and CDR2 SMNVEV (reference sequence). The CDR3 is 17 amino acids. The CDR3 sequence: CASSWRPAGGTYNEQFF. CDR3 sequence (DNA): TGTGCCAGCAGTTGGAGGCCAGCGGGAGGTACCTACAATGAGCAGTTCTTC.

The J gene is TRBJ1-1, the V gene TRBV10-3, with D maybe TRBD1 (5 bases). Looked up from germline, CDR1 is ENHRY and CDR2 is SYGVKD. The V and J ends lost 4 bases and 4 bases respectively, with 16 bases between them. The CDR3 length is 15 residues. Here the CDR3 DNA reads TGTGCCATCAGTGTTGACAGAAATCCGTCCACTGAAGCTTTCTTT. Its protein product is CAISVDRNPSTEAFF.

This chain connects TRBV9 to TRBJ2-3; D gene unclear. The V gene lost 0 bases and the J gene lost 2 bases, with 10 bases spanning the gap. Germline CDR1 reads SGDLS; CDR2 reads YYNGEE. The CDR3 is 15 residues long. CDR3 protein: CASSVAGGYTDTQYF. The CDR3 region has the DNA TGTGCCAGCAGCGTAGCTGGCGGCTACACAGATACGCAGTATTTT.

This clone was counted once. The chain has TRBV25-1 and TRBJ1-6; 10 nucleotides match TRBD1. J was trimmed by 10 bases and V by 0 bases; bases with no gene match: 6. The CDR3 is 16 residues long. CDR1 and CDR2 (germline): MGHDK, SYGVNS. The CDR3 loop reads CASSEYQGTGDSPLHF. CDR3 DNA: TGTGCCAGCAGTGAATATCAAGGGACAGGGGACTCACCCCTCCACTTT.

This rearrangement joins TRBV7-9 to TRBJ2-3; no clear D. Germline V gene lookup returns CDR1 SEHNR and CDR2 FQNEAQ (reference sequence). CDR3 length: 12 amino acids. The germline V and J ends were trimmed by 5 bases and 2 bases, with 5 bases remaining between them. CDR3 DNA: TGTGCCAGCAGCAGCCCCACAGATACGCAGTATTTT. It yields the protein CASSSPTDTQYF.

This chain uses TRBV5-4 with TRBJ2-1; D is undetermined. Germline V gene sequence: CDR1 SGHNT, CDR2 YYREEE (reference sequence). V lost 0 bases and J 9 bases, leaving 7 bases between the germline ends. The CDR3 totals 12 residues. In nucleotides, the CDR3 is TGTGCCAGCAGCTTGGAGCGCGGTGAGCAGTTCTTC. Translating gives CASSLERGEQFF.